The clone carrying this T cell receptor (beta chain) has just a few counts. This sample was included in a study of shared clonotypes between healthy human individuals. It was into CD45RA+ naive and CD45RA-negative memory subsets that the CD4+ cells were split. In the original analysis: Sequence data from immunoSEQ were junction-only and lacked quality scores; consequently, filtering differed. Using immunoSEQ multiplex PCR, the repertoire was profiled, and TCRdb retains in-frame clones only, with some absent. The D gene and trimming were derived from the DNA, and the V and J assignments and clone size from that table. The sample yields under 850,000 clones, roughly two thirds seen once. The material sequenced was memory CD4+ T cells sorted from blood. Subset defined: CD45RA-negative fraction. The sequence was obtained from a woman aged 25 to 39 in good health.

The CDR3 DNA is TGTGCCAGCAGTGACAGGGGGCACGGGGAGCTGTTTTTT. The encoded protein is CASSDRGHGELFF. This chain links TRBV6-4 with TRBJ2-2; 7 nucleotides agree with TRBD1. The CDR3 runs to 13 residues. From germline, CDR1 is MRHNA and CDR2 SNTAGT. V lost 2 bases, J lost 7 bases, and 1 base stayed unmatched.